The rows below give T cell receptor beta chains drawn from one sample of a study of technical replicates of blood from a handful of donors. Profiling relied on immunoSEQ multiplex PCR, and the TCRdb table lists in-frame clones only, not all of them. The table includes some 60,000 clones, roughly 89% detected once. Material: PBMCs. Source of these receptors: a human donor in good health. Some clones in this sample may be carry-over from other donors' samples. CDR3s include the opening cysteine and the closing phenylalanine or tryptophan. The D gene is left open where the match is weak. Where a row states a size, it is once, few, many or the class of an expanded clone; other rows omit it.

len,j_gene,v_gene,d_gene,abundance,CDR3nt,CDR3aa
15,TRBJ2-5,TRBV29-1,TRBD1,.,TGCAGCGTTTTGGGGACAGGGGGCTTAGTAGAGACCCAGTACTTC,CSVLGTGGLVETQYF
15,TRBJ2-2,TRBV25-1,TRBD1,.,TGTGCCAGCAGTCCGGGACAGCGGAACACCGGGGAGCTGTTTTTT,CASSPGQRNTGELFF
15,TRBJ2-1,TRBV11-3,.,.,TGTGCCAGCAGCTTAGGAGGTCTCCCCTACAATGAGCAGTTCTTC,CASSLGGLPYNEQFF
14,TRBJ2-7,TRBV30,.,.,TGTGCCTGGAGTCTGGGGGGTATGGGGGACGAGCAGTACTTC,CAWSLGGMGDEQYF
13,TRBJ2-7,TRBV7-9,.,.,TGTGCCAGCAGCTTGTATAGCGGCTACGAGCAGTACTTC,CASSLYSGYEQYF
13,TRBJ1-1,TRBV18,.,.,TGTGCCAGCTCCGGGGGAAGGAACACTGAAGCTTTCTTT,CASSGGRNTEAFF
16,TRBJ2-2,TRBV7-3,TRBD2,.,TGTGCCAGCAGCCGATGGGGAGGGCCTAACACCGGGGAGCTGTTTTTT,CASSRWGGPNTGELFF
14,TRBJ2-1,TRBV6-5,TRBD2,.,TGTGCCAGCAGGGAGACCGGGACTAGAGATGAGCAGTTCTTC,CASRETGTRDEQFF
16,TRBJ1-1,TRBV19,.,once,TGTGCCAGTAGTATAGAACCGGTCGGGGTCAGGACTGAAGCTTTCTTT,CASSIEPVGVRTEAFF
16,TRBJ2-5,TRBV4-1,TRBD2,.,TGCGCCAGCAGCCGACTAGCGGGGGGGCCGATAGAGACCCAGTACTTC,CASSRLAGGPIETQYF
14,TRBJ2-2,TRBV4-3,.,.,TGCGCCAGCAGCCAAGATTACGAGGGCCGGGAGCTGTTTTTT,CASSQDYEGRELFF
13,TRBJ2-7,TRBV7-8,.,.,TGTGCCAGCAGGAAAGCGGGTTATAACGAGCAGTACTTC,CASRKAGYNEQYF
15,TRBJ2-7,TRBV6-5,.,.,TGTGCCAGCACTTTACAGGGGGGGGGTATCTACGAGCAGTACTTC,CASTLQGGGIYEQYF
16,TRBJ2-1,TRBV19,TRBD2,.,TGTGCCAGTAGTGATAACGACGGGAGGAAGATCCATGAGCAGTTCTTC,CASSDNDGRKIHEQFF
15,TRBJ2-3,TRBV14,.,.,TGTGCCAGCAGCCAAGCAGGACTCCCCACAGATACGCAGTATTTT,CASSQAGLPTDTQYF
15,TRBJ1-2,TRBV7-6,.,.,TGTGCCAGCAGCCCCGATTGGGGCGTGAACTATGGCTACACCTTC,CASSPDWGVNYGYTF
14,TRBJ1-5,TRBV12-5,.,.,TGTGCTAGTGGTTTGGGCAGTAGCAATCAGCCCCAGCATTTT,CASGLGSSNQPQHF
16,TRBJ2-7,TRBV4-1,.,.,TGCGCCAGCAGCCAAGATAGGGCTAGTGGAGGATACGAGCAGTACTTC,CASSQDRASGGYEQYF
12,TRBJ2-3,TRBV4-1,.,.,TGCGCCAGCAGCCAAGTCGGGGATACGCAGTATTTT,CASSQVGDTQYF
14,TRBJ1-1,TRBV2,.,.,TGTGCCAGCAACCAGGGGCGAATGAACACTGAAGCTTTCTTT,CASNQGRMNTEAFF
16,TRBJ2-3,TRBV6-6,TRBD1,.,TGTGCCAGCAGACGGAACAGGGGAGTAAGCACAGATACGCAGTATTTT,CASRRNRGVSTDTQYF
16,TRBJ2-7,TRBV9,TRBD2,.,TGTGCCAGCAGCTCTCAGAGGGTAGCGGGGCCCTACGAGCAGTACTTC,CASSSQRVAGPYEQYF
15,TRBJ2-7,TRBV19,.,once,TGTGCCAGTAGTAACTCCCCTTCGGGATCCTACGAGCAGTACTTC,CASSNSPSGSYEQYF
15,TRBJ1-3,TRBV18,.,.,TGTGCCAGCTCACCCGGTGACAAGGCTAAAAACACCATATATTTT,CASSPGDKAKNTIYF
14,TRBJ1-3,TRBV19,TRBD1,.,TGTGCCAGTAGTAGACAGGGGGCTACGGACACCATATATTTT,CASSRQGATDTIYF
15,TRBJ1-4,TRBV6-5,.,.,TGTGCCAGCAGCCCAGTCAGCGAAGCATGGGAAAAACTGTTTTTT,CASSPVSEAWEKLFF
13,TRBJ1-2,TRBV6-5,.,.,TGTGCCAGCAGCGAAGGCGGGGTCTTGGGCTACACCTTC,CASSEGGVLGYTF
13,TRBJ2-5,TRBV4-3,.,.,TGCGCCAGCAGCGTAACAGGGTCGGAGACCCAGTACTTC,CASSVTGSETQYF
13,TRBJ1-2,TRBV27,.,.,TGTGCCAGCAGTTTTCAGGGATATTATGGCTACACCTTC,CASSFQGYYGYTF
11,TRBJ2-7,TRBV25-1,.,.,TGTGCCAGCAGGTTGGAGTACGAGCAGTACTTC,CASRLEYEQYF
13,TRBJ2-7,TRBV10-3,.,.,TGTGCCATCAGTGAGTCTGGTAGCCTCGAGCAGTACTTC,CAISESGSLEQYF
15,TRBJ1-5,TRBV6-6,TRBD1,.,TGTGCCAGCACCTGGACAGGGAGGAAAGGCCAGCCCCAGCATTTT,CASTWTGRKGQPQHF
18,TRBJ2-5,TRBV12-2,.,.,TGTGCAAGTCGCTCAAGACTAGCGGGACAAACCAAGGAAGAGACCCAGTACTTC,CASRSRLAGQTKEETQYF
13,TRBJ2-1,TRBV7-2,.,.,TGTGCCAGCAGCTTAGGTTCGGAGTATGAGCAGTTCTTC,CASSLGSEYEQFF
16,TRBJ2-2,TRBV9,.,.,TGTGCCAGCAGCGTAGGAGGGCTATTGAACACCGGGGAGCTGTTTTTT,CASSVGGLLNTGELFF
14,TRBJ1-3,TRBV10-3,.,once,TGTGCCATCAGTGAAAACAGGGCCCCGCGCACCATATATTTT,CAISENRAPRTIYF
16,TRBJ1-1,TRBV21-1,.,many,TGTGCCAGCAGCAAAGACGGCGGGAACGGGGACACTGAAGCTTTCTTT,CASSKDGGNGDTEAFF
14,TRBJ1-1,TRBV6-5,TRBD1,once,TGTGCCAGCACCGAGGACAGGGGGAGGTCTGAAGCTTTCTTT,CASTEDRGRSEAFF
14,TRBJ2-7,TRBV11-2,.,.,TGTGCCAGCAGCCCGACCCAGGGCCCTAGGGAGCAGTACTTC,CASSPTQGPREQYF
16,TRBJ2-1,TRBV6-4,.,.,TGTGCCAGCCCCTCCGGGGTCCTCGGTTCCTACAATGAGCAGTTCTTC,CASPSGVLGSYNEQFF
15,TRBJ2-2,TRBV7-2,TRBD1,once,TGTGCCAGCAGCTTAGCGGGCAGGGGGCCCGGGGAGCTGTTTTTT,CASSLAGRGPGELFF
15,TRBJ2-5,TRBV7-9,.,.,TGTGCCAGCAGCTTAGGCAGGACAGCACAAGAGACCCAGTACTTC,CASSLGRTAQETQYF
14,TRBJ1-3,TRBV7-2,.,.,TGTGCCAGCAGCTCTGAGGGCCTGGGAAACACCATATATTTT,CASSSEGLGNTIYF
14,TRBJ1-1,TRBV6-1,.,few,TGTGCCAGCAGTGAAGCGTTGACAGCCTTTGAAGCTTTCTTT,CASSEALTAFEAFF
15,TRBJ2-2,TRBV2,.,once,TGTGCCAGCAGTGAATTTGAGGGGGTGGCGGCGGAGCTGTTTTTT,CASSEFEGVAAELFF